The source of this T cell receptor (beta chain) is a study of T cells in Graves' hyperthyroidism and ophthalmopathy. This clonotype was counted at least ten times. Trimming shortened V by 1 base and J by 2 bases, and 8 bases separated the two germline ends. The CDR3 extends over 13 amino acids. In germline, CDR1 is DFQATT, CDR2 SNEGSKA (reference sequence). Amplified TCR beta CDR3 regions came from RNA transcripts. The HTBI primer set drove a first-round RT-PCR of the TCR CDR3. TCRdb processed the multiplex PCR reads anew with MiXCR; each CDR3 protein has one entry. The table records 450,000 to 650,000 distinct CDR3 sequences, under 25% of them present only once.

J is TRBJ2-5 and V is TRBV20-1; perhaps TRBD1 as D (5 bases). Input material: blood. The source of this sequence is a man in his late teens or twenties with Graves' hyperthyroidism. CDR3 region: CSARAGSQETQYF. The CDR3 region has the DNA TGCAGTGCTAGAGCAGGGTCGCAAGAGACCCAGTACTTC.